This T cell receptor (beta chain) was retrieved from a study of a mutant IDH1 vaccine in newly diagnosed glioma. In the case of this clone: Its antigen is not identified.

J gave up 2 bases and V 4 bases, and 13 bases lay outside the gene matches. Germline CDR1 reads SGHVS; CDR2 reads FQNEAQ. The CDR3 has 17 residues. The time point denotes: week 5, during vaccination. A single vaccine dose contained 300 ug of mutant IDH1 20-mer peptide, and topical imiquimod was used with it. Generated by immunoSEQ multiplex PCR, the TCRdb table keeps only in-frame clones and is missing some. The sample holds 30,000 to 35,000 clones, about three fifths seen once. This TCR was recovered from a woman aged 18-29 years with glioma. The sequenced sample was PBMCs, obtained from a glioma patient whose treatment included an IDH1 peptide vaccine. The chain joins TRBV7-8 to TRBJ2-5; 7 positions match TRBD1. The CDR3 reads CASSSGIKQGWQETQYF. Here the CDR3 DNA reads TGTGCCAGCAGCTCAGGCATAAAACAGGGGTGGCAAGAGACCCAGTACTTC.